This T cell receptor (beta chain) stems from a study of T cell repertoires in cytomegalovirus infection. TCRdb reprocessed the reads with MiXCR, giving one entry per CDR3 protein. Among some 440,000 distinct CDR3 sequences listed, roughly 30% were seen once. The CDR3 is 14 amino acids. Germline CDR1 MGHRA, CDR2 YSYEKL. The sequenced material came from PBMCs. The TCR was taken from a human donor in good health (CMV status not recorded). Some clones in this sample may be carry-over from other donors' samples. J is TRBJ1-3 and V is TRBV4-1; D unresolved. The DNA for the CDR3 is TGCGACGGCAGCCAAGACCGGGCCCGCTACACCATATATTTT. Translation: CDGSQDRARYTIYF.